The clone carrying this T cell receptor (beta chain) appeared once. CDR1 is MNHEY and CDR2 is SVGEGT in the germline V gene. Trimming took off 7 bases at V and 1 base at J, with 17 bases between the two ends. The length of the CDR3 is 16 residues. This sample is part of a study of T-cell reconstitution after alpha-beta-depleted transplantation in children. For TCRbeta, the library was prepared with unique molecular identifiers. TCRdb re-called the PCR reads with MiXCR, one entry per CDR3 protein. The profile shows some 530,000 distinct CDR3 sequences, around an eighth of them singletons. Sequenced material: PBMCs from the stem cell graft donor, taken from the stem cell graft. The chain uses TRBV6-2 or TRBV6-3 and TRBJ2-1; D is possibly TRBD2 (7 bases). This sequence originates from a human donor who donated a stem cell graft to a child with combined immunodeficiency. The CDR3 sequence is CASNDLGGPSYNEQFF. The CDR3 nucleotides read TGTGCCAGCAATGATTTGGGGGGGCCGTCCTACAATGAGCAGTTCTTC.